This TCR beta chain stems from a study of T-cell reconstitution after alpha-beta-depleted transplantation in children. The CDR3 extends over 13 amino acids. V shed 2 bases and J shed 5 bases, with 6 bases lying between them. Germline V gives CDR1 WNHNN, CDR2 SYGVQD (reference sequence). In this sample, this clonotype turned up a few times. Unique molecular identifiers featured in how the TCRbeta library was prepared. TCRdb redid the calling of the PCR reads with MiXCR, one entry per CDR3 protein. Altogether 400,000 to 500,000 distinct CDR3 sequences are present, roughly 11% being singletons, with the ten largest covering roughly 5%.

Sequences were derived from PBMCs from the stem cell graft donor, sampled from the stem cell graft. The chain has TRBV10-1 and TRBJ2-2; D call uncertain. This sequence originates from a human donor who donated a stem cell graft to a child with acute myeloid leukemia. Here the CDR3 reads CASSESLTGELFF. The DNA of the CDR3 is TGCGCCAGCAGTGAGAGTTTAACCGGGGAGCTGTTTTTT.